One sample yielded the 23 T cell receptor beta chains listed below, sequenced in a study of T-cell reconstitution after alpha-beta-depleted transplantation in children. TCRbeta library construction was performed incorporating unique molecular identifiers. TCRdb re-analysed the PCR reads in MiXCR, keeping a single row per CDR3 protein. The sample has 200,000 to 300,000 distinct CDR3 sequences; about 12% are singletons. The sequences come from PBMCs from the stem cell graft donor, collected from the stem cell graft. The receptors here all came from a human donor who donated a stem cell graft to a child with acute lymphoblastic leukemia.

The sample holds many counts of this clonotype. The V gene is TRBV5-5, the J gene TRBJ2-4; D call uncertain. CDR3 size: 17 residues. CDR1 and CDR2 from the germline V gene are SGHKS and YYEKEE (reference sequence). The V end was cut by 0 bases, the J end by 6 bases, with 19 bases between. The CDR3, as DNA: TGTGCCAGCAGCTTGGAGGGCCCAGGAAACTATCTAAACATTCAGTACTTC. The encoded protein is CASSLEGPGNYLNIQYF.

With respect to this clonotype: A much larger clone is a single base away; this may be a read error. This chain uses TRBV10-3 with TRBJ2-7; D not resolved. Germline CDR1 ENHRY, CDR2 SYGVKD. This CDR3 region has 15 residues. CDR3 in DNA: TGTGCCATCAGTGGCGGCGCAGTAAAAATCTACGACCAGTACTTC. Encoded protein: CAISGGAVKIYDQYF.

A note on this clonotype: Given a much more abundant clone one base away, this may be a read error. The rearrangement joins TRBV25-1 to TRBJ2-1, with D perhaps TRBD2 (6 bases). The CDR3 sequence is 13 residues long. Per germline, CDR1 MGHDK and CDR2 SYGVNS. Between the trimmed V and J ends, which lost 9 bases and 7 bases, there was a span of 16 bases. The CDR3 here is CARSSRGTNEQFF. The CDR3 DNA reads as TGTGCCAGGAGCTCCCGCGGGACGAATGAGCAGTTCTTC. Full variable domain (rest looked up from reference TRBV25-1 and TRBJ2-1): EADIYQTPRYLVIGTGKKITLECSQTMGHDKMYWYQQDPGMELHLIHYSYGVNSTEKGDLSSESTVSRIRTEHFPLTLESARPSHTSQYLCARSSRGTNEQFFGPGTRLTVL.

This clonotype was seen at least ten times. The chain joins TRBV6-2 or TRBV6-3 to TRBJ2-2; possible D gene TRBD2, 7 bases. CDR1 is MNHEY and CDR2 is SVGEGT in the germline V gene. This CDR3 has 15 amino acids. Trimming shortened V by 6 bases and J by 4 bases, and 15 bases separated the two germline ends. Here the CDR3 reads CASRLLGGRTGELFF. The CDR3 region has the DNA TGTGCCAGCAGACTTCTGGGGGGGCGCACCGGGGAGCTGTTTTTT.

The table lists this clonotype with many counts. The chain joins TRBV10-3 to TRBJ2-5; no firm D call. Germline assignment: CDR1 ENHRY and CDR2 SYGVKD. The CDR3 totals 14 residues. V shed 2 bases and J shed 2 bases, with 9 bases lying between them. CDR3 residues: CAISEGSLQETQYF. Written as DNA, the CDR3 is TGTGCCATCAGTGAGGGCAGTTTACAAGAGACCCAGTACTTC.

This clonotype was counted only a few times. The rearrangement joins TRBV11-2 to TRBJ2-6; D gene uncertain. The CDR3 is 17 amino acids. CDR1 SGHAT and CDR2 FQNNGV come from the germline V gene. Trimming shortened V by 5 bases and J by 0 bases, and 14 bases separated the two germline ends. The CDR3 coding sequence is TGTGCCAGCAGCCCCCGGGCCGGTAGCTCTGGGGCCAACGTCCTGACTTTC. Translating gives CASSPRAGSSGANVLTF.

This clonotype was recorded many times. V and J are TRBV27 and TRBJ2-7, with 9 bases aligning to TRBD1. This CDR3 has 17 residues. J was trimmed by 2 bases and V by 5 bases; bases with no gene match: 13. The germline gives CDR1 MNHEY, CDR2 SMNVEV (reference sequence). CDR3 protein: CASSELSGTGLTYEQYF. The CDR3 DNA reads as TGTGCCAGCAGTGAGCTTTCCGGGACAGGGCTGACCTACGAGCAGTACTTC.

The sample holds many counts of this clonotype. The CDR3 region is CASRAGTGDQPQHF. CDR3 in DNA: TGTGCCAGCAGGGCCGGGACAGGGGATCAGCCCCAGCATTTT. The rearrangement joins TRBV2 to TRBJ1-5; 10 bases map to TRBD1. The CDR3 runs 14 residues. Germline loops: CDR1 SNHLY, CDR2 FYNNEI. After removal of 6 bases from V and 5 bases from J, the junction contained 4 bases not matched to a gene.

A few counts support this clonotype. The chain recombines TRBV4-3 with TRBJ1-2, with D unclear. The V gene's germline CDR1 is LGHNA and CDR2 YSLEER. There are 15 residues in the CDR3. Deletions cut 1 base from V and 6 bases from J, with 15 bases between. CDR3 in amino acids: CASSQVAPTGDGYTF. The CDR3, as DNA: TGCGCCAGCAGCCAAGTCGCCCCGACTGGCGATGGCTACACCTTC.

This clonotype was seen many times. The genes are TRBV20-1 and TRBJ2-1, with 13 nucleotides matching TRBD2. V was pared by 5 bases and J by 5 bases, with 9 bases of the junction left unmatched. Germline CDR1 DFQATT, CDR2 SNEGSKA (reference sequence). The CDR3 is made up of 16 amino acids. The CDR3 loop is CSALPGTSGVHNEQFF. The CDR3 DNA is TGCAGTGCTCTACCGGGGACTAGCGGGGTCCACAATGAGCAGTTCTTC.

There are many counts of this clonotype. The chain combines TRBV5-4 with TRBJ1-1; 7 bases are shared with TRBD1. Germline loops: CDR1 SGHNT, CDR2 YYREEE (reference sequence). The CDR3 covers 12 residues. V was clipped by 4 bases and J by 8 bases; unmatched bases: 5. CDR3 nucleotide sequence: TGTGCCAGCAGCCCGGGGACAGCCGAAGCTTTCTTT. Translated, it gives CASSPGTAEAFF.

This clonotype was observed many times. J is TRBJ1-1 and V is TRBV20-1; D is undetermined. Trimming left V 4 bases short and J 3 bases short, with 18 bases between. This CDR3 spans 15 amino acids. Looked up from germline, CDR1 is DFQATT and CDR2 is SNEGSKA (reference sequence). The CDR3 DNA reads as TGCAGTGCTATTTACCAGGTCGGAATGTACACTGAAGCTTTCTTT. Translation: CSAIYQVGMYTEAFF.

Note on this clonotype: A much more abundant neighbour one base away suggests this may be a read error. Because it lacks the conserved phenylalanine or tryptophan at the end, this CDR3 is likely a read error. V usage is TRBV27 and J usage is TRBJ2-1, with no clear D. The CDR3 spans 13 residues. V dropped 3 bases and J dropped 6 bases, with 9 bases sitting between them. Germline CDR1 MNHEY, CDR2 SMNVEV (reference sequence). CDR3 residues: CASSFRPSNEQFY. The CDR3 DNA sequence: TGTGCCAGCAGTTTCCGACCAAGCAATGAGCAGTTCTAC.

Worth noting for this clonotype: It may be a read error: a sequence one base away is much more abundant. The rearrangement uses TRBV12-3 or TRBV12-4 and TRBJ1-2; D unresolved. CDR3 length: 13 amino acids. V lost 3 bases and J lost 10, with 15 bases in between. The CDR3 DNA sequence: TGTGCCAGCAGTTTTGGCCAGAGGAAGGTCTACACCTTC. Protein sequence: CASSFGQRKVYTF.

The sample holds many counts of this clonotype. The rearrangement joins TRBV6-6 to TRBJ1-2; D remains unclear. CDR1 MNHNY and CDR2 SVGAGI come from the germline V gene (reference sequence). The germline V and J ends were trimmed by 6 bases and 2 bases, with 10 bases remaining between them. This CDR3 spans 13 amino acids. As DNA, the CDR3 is TGTGCCAGCAGAACCGACTTAAACTATGGCTACACCTTC. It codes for CASRTDLNYGYTF.

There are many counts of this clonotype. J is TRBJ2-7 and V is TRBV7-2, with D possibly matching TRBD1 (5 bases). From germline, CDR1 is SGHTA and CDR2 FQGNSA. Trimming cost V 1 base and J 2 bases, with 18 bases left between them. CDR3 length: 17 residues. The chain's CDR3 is CASSLEKTGRNPYEQYF. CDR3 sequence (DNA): TGTGCCAGCAGCTTAGAAAAAACAGGAAGGAACCCCTACGAGCAGTACTTC.

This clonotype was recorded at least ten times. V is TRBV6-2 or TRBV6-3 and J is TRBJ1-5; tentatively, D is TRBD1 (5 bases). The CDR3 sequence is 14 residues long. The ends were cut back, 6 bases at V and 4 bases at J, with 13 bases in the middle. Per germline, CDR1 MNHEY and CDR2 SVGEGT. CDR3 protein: CASSPLTDNQPQHF. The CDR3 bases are TGTGCCAGCAGCCCATTGACAGATAATCAGCCCCAGCATTTT.

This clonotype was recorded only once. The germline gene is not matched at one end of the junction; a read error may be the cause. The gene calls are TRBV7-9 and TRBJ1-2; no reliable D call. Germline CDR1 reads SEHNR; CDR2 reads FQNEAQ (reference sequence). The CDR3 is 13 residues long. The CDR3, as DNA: TGTGCCATCAGCCCCGCGGACAACTATGGCTACACCTTC. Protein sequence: CAISPADNYGYTF. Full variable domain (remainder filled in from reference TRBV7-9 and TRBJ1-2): DTGVSQNPRHKITKRGQNVTFRCDPISEHNRLYWYRQTLGQGPEFLTYFQNEAQLEKSRLLSDRFSAERPKGSFSTLEIQRTEQGDSAMYLCAISPADNYGYTFGSGTRLTVV.

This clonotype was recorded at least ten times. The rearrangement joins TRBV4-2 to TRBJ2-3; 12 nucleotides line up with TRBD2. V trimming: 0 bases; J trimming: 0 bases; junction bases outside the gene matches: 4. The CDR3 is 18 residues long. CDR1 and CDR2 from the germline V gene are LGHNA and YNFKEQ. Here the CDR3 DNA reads TGTGCCAGCAGCCAAGAAGGTCTAGCGGGAGGGAGCACAGATACGCAGTATTTT. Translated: CASSQEGLAGGSTDTQYF.

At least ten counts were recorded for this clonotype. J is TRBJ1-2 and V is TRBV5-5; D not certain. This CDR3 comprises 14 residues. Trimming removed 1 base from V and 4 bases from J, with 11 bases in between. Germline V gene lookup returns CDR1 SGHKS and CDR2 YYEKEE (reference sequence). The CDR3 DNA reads TGTGCCAGCAGCTTGCGCCTCGGAGGCTATGGCTACACCTTC. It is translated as CASSLRLGGYGYTF. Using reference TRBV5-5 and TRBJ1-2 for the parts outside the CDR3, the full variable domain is DAGVTQSPTHLIKTRGQQVTLRCSPISGHKSVSWYQQVLGQGPQFIFQYYEKEERGRGNFPDRFSARQFPNYSSELNVNALLLGDSALYLCASSLRLGGYGYTFGSGTRLTVV.

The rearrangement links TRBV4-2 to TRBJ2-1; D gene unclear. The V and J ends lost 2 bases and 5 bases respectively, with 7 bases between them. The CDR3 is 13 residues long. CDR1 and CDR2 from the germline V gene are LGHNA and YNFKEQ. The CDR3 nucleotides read TGTGCCAGCAGCCAATTAAGCAACAATGAGCAGTTCTTC. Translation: CASSQLSNNEQFF.

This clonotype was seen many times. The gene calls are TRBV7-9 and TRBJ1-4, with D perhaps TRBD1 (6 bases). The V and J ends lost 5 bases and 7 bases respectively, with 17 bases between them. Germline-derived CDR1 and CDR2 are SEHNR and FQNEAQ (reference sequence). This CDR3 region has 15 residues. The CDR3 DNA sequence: TGTGCCAGCAGCCCAGGGGTTACAGGACTTGAAAAACTGTTTTTT. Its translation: CASSPGVTGLEKLFF.

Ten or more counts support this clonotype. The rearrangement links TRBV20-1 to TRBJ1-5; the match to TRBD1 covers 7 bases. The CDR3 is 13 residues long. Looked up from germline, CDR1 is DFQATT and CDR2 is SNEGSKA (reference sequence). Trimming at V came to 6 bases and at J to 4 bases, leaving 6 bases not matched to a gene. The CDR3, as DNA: TGCAGTGCAACTGGGACAGTAAATCAGCCCCAGCATTTT. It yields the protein CSATGTVNQPQHF.